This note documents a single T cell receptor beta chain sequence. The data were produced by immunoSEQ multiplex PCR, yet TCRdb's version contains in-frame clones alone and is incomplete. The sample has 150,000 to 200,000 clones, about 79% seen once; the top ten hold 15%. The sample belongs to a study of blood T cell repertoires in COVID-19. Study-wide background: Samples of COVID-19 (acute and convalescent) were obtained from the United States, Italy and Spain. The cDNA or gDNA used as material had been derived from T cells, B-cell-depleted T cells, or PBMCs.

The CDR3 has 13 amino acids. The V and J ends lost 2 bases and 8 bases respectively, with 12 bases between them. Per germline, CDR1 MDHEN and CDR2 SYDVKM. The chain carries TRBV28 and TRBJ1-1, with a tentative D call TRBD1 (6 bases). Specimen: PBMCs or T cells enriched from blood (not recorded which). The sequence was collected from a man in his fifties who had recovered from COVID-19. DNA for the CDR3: TGTGCCAGCAGTTTAAGTGGGCAGGGGGAAGCTTTCTTT. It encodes CASSLSGQGEAFF.